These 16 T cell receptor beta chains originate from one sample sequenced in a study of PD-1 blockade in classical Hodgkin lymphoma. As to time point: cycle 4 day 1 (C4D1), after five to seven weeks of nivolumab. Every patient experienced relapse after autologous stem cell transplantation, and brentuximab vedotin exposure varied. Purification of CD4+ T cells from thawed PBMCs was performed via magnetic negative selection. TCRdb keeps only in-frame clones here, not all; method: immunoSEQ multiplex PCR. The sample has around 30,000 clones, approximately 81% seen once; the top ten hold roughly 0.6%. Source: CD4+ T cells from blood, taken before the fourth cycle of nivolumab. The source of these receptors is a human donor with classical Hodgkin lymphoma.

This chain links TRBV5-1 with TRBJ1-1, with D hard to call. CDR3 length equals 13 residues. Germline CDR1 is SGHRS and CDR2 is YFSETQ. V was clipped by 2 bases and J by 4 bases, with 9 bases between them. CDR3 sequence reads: CASSFSGGTEAFF. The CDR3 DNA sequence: TGCGCCAGCAGCTTCTCGGGAGGCACTGAAGCTTTCTTT.

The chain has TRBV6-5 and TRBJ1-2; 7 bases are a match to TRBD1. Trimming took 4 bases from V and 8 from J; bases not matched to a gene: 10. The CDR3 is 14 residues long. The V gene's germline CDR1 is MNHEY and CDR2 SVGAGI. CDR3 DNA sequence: TGTGCCAGCAGTTTCAGACAGGGTGCCAGCGGCTACACCTTC. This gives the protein CASSFRQGASGYTF.

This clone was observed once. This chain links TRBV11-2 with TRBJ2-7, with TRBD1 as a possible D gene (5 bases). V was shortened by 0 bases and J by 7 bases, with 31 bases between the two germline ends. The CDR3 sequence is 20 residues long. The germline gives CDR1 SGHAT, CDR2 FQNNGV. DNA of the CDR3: TGTGCCAGCAGCTTAGATTTGGGGCTTCCCGTCGGTGCCCAAAGGGGAGAGCAGTACTTC. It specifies CASSLDLGLPVGAQRGEQYF.

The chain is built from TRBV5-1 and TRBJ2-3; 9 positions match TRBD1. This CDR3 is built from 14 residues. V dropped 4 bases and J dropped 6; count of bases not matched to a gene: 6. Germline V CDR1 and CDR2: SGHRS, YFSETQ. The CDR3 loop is CASSANRGLDTQYF. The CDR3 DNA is TGCGCCAGCAGCGCAAACAGGGGGCTGGATACGCAGTATTTT.

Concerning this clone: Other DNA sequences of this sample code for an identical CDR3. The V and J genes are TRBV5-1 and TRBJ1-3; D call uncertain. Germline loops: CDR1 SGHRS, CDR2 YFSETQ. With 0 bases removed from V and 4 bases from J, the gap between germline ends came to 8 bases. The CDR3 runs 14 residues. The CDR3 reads CASSLGGSGNTIYF. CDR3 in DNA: TGCGCCAGCAGCTTGGGGGGATCCGGAAACACCATATATTTT.

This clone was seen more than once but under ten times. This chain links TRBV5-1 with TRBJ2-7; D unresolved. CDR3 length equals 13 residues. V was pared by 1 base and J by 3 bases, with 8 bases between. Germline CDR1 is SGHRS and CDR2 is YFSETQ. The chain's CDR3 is CASSLLGNYEQYF. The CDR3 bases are TGCGCCAGCAGCTTGTTAGGTAACTACGAGCAGTACTTC.

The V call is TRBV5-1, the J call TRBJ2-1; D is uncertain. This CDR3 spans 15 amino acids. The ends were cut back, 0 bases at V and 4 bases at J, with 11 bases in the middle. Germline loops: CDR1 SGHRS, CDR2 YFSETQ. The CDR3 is CASSLVGVGYNEQFF. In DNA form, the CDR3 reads TGCGCCAGCAGCTTGGTTGGGGTGGGGTACAATGAGCAGTTCTTC.

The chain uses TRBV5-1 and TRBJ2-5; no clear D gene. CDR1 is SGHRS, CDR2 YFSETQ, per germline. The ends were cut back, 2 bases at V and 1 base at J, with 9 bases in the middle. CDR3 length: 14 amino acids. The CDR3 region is CASSFGQLQETQYF. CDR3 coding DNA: TGCGCCAGCAGCTTCGGGCAACTCCAAGAGACCCAGTACTTC. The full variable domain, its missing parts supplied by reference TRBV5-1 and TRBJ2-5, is KAGVTQTPRYLIKTRGQQVTLSCSPISGHRSVSWYQQTPGQGLQFLFEYFSETQRNKGNFPGRFSGRQFSNSRSEMNVSTLELGDSALYLCASSFGQLQETQYFGPGTRLLVL.

CDR3 nucleotide sequence: TGTGCCAGCAGCTTCAATTCACCCCTCCACTTT. Translation: CASSFNSPLHF. J is TRBJ1-6 and V is TRBV7-9; D remains unclear. The CDR3 runs 11 residues. Germline V gene data show CDR1 as SEHNR and CDR2 as FQNEAQ (reference sequence). The ends were cut back, 3 bases at V and 7 bases at J, with 1 base in the middle.

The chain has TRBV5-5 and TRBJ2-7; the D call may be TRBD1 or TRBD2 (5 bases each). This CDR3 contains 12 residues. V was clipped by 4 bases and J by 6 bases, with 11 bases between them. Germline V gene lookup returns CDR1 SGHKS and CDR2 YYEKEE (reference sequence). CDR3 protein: CASSSPGGEQYF. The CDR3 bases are TGTGCCAGCAGCAGCCCTGGGGGCGAGCAGTACTTC.

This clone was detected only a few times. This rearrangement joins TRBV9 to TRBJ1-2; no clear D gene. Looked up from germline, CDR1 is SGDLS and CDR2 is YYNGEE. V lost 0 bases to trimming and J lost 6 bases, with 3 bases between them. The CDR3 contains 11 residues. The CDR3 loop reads CASSVVHGYTF. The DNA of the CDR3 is TGTGCCAGCAGCGTAGTCCATGGCTACACCTTC. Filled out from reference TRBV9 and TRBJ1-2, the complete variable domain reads DSGVTQTPKHLITATGQRVTLRCSPRSGDLSVYWYQQSLDQGLQFLIQYYNGEERAKGNILERFSAQQFPDLHSELNLSSLELGDSALYFCASSVVHGYTFGSGTRLTVV.

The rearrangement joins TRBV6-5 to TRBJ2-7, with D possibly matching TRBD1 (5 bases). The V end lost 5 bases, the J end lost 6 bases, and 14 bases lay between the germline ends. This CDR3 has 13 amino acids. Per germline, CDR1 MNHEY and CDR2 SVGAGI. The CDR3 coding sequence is TGTGCCAGCAGTCCAGGGTTGCAGGGCGAGCAGTACTTC. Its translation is CASSPGLQGEQYF.

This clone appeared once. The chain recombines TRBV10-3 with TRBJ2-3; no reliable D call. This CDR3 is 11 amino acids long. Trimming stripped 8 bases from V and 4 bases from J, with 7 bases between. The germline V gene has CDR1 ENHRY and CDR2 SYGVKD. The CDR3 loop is CAISRSDTQYF. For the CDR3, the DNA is TGTGCCATCTCTAGGTCAGATACGCAGTATTTT.

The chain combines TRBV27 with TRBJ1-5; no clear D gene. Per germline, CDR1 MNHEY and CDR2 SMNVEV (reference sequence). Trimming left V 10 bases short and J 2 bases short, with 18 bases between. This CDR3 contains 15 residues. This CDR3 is CATALGRAGNQPQHF. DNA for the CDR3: TGTGCCACAGCCCTCGGTAGGGCCGGCAATCAGCCCCAGCATTTT.

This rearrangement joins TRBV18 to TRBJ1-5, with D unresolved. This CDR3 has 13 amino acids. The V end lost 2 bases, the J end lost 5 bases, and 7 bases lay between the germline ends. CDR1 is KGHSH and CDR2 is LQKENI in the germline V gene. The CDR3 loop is CASSPGPYQPQHF. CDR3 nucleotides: TGTGCCAGCTCACCAGGCCCTTATCAGCCCCAGCATTTT.

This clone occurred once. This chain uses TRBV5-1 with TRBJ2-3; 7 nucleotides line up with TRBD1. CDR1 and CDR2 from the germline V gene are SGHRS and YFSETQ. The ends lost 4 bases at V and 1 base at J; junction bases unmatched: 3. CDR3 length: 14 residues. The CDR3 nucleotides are TGCGCCAGCAGCCCCGGACAGGGCACAGATACGCAGTATTTT. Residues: CASSPGQGTDTQYF.